The present T cell receptor beta chain was sequenced within a study of metastatic and nonmetastatic thyroid tumors. Study details: Repertoires were compared across blood and tumor or nodule tissue from malignant and benign thyroid patients.

Only a few counts were recorded for this clone. What it binds is unknown. Germline assignment: CDR1 LNHDA and CDR2 SQIVND (reference sequence). Unmatched junction bases numbered 12, after V lost 6 bases and J lost 9 bases. CDR3 length: 15 residues. Study outcomes and limitations: It was reported that TCR beta diversity was significantly higher in malignant thyroid tumors than benign nodules, in blood and tumor.

As processed by the authors: The study built a papillary thyroid cancer distant-metastasis classifier from CDR3 differences across clinicopathological groups. TCRdb reprocessed the PCR reads via MiXCR. What appears here as the V and J calls and clone size reflects TCRdb's work, not the paper's. The data show around 20,000 clones, roughly a quarter seen once. Patients were all untreated before their thyroid surgery. This chain connects TRBV19 to TRBJ2-1; 9 bases match TRBD2. The sample was tumor tissue. The receptor comes from a female donor with papillary thyroid cancer or a benign thyroid nodule (not recorded which). Some clones in this sample may be carry-over from other donors' samples. The CDR3 bases are TGTGCCAGTAGACTACTAGCGGGCGGGCTCGGTGAGCAGTTCTTC. Its translation is CASRLLAGGLGEQFF.